This T cell receptor (beta chain) emerged from a study of CD8+ T cells in alopecia areata. RNA extraction was followed by reverse transcription into cDNA, which acted as the sequencing template. TCRdb keeps only in-frame clones here, not all; method: immunoSEQ multiplex PCR. The table includes about 190,000 clones, 60% detected once. The CDR3 spans 15 residues. After removal of 1 base from V and 4 bases from J, the junction contained 3 bases not matched to a gene. Germline V lookup: CDR1 LGHNA, CDR2 YNFKEQ. At least ten counts were recorded for this clone. The sample contains more than one DNA sequence encoding this CDR3. Treatment: oral pan-JAK inhibitor, 5-10 mg twice daily.

This sequence joins TRBV4-2 and TRBJ2-1, with 8 bases lining up with TRBD2. The sequencing here drew on CD4+ T cells sorted from blood, taken at week 4, from a patient treated with tofacitinib. This TCR came from a human donor with alopecia areata. The CDR3 spells CASSQATSGYNEQFF. CDR3 nucleotides: TGTGCCAGCAGCCAAGCCACTAGCGGTTACAATGAGCAGTTCTTC.